The 25 T cell receptor beta chains in this list originate from one sample, sequenced in a study of CD8 T cells in Susac syndrome. Random hexamers primed reverse transcription of about 0.45 to 1 ug RNA. From the immunoSEQ multiplex PCR reads, TCRdb called clonotypes with MiXCR, one entry per CDR3 protein. The data show 95,000 to 150,000 distinct CDR3 sequences, about 94% seen once. Material for sequencing was CD8+ T cells from PBMCs. These receptors were collected from a human donor with Susac syndrome.

The chain joins TRBV11-2 to TRBJ2-7; perhaps TRBD2 as D (6 bases). CDR1 is SGHAT and CDR2 is FQNNGV in the germline V gene. The CDR3 is made up of 17 amino acids. The V end was cut by 6 bases, the J end by 3 bases, with 24 bases between. The DNA for the CDR3 is TGTGCCAGCAGTCCGGGCGACGTACATCCTAGCGACTACGAGCAGTACTTC. Translating gives CASSPGDVHPSDYEQYF. Based on the CDR3 plus reference TRBV11-2 and TRBJ2-7, the full variable domain is EAGVAQSPRYKIIEKRQSVAFWCNPISGHATLYWYQQILGQGPKLLIQFQNNGVVDDSQLPKDRFSAERLKGVDSTLKIQPAKLEDSAVYLCASSPGDVHPSDYEQYFGPGTRLTVT.

The sample holds one count of this clonotype. The J gene is TRBJ2-1, the V gene TRBV4-3; 12 nucleotides line up with TRBD2. Trimming took 8 bases from V and 0 from J; bases not matched to a gene: 8. This CDR3 region has 17 residues. Germline CDR1 and CDR2: LGHNA and YSLEER. CDR3 bases: TGCGCCAGCGGTGGGACTAGCGGGTCTAGCTCCTACAATGAGCAGTTCTTC. This sequence encodes CASGGTSGSSSYNEQFF.

The CDR3 is CASSPSGEQFF. The CDR3 DNA reads TGTGCCAGCAGTCCCTCGGGAGAGCAGTTCTTC. The V call is TRBV12-3 or TRBV12-4, the J call TRBJ2-1; a weak D match, TRBD2 (5 bases). V shed 5 bases and J shed 10 bases, with 9 bases lying between them. The CDR3 is 11 amino acids.

The chain recombines TRBV6-2 or TRBV6-3 with TRBJ2-1, with 8 bases aligning to TRBD2. Germline V gives CDR1 MNHEY, CDR2 SVGEGT. Losses at the gene ends were 5 bases for V and 5 bases for J; bases not matched to a gene: 5. CDR3 length equals 14 residues. The CDR3 bases are TGTGCCAGCAGTCCGGGACTAGGGGACAATGAGCAGTTCTTC. It encodes CASSPGLGDNEQFF.

This clonotype was seen just once. V is TRBV6-2 or TRBV6-3 and J is TRBJ2-7; the D gene is possibly TRBD1 (5 bases). Germline V gene lookup returns CDR1 MNHEY and CDR2 SVGEGT. The ends were cut back, 2 bases at V and 2 bases at J, with 7 bases in the middle. CDR3 length: 13 amino acids. CDR3 loop: CASSYLTAYEQYF. CDR3 nucleotides: TGTGCCAGCAGTTACCTGACAGCCTACGAGCAGTACTTC.

The table lists this clonotype with a count of one. The rearrangement uses TRBV20-1 and TRBJ2-3, with D unclear. The germline CDR1 and CDR2 sequences are DFQATT and SNEGSKA (reference sequence). The V end was cut by 2 bases, the J end by 0 bases, with 18 bases between. The CDR3 loop spans 17 amino acids. The CDR3 protein is CSARKQIASTSTDTQYF. The CDR3 nucleotides read TGCAGTGCTAGAAAACAAATAGCATCGACTAGCACAGATACGCAGTATTTT.

The rearrangement uses TRBV11-3 and TRBJ2-2; the match to TRBD1 covers 8 bases. Trimming removed 3 bases from V and 9 bases from J; junction bases left unmatched: 12. This CDR3 comprises 16 residues. The germline CDR1 and CDR2 sequences are SGHNT and YENEEA. The CDR3 sequence is CASSFGRGRPHRELFF. In DNA form, the CDR3 reads TGTGCCAGCAGCTTCGGCAGGGGGCGACCCCACCGGGAGCTGTTTTTT.

This chain joins TRBV11-2 and TRBJ2-6; either TRBD1 or TRBD2 may supply D (5 bases each). Trimming stripped 5 bases from V and 0 bases from J, with 23 bases between. Germline CDR1 is SGHAT and CDR2 is FQNNGV. This CDR3 is built from 20 residues. In DNA, the CDR3 is TGTGCCAGCAGCATGCCGGGACGGGATACTTACGGCTCTGGGGCCAACGTCCTGACTTTC. This codes for CASSMPGRDTYGSGANVLTF.

The genes are TRBV13 and TRBJ2-1; 9 positions match TRBD2. CDR3 length: 15 residues. From germline, CDR1 is PRHDT and CDR2 FYEKMQ (reference sequence). The ends lost 5 bases at V and 8 bases at J; junction bases unmatched: 10. The CDR3 DNA reads as TGTGCCAGCAGCCGCTCGGGCGGGGGGGCCCATGAGCAGTTCTTC. This translates into CASSRSGGGAHEQFF.

This chain connects TRBV19 to TRBJ1-2; D unresolved. Looked up from germline, CDR1 is LNHDA and CDR2 is SQIVND (reference sequence). The CDR3 has 12 residues. With 3 bases removed from V and 8 bases from J, the gap between germline ends came to 10 bases. The CDR3 DNA sequence: TGTGCCAGTAGTATGGGCCCCGAGGGCTACACCTTC. Encoded protein: CASSMGPEGYTF.

CDR3 protein: CASSIMTSEAFF. Written as DNA, the CDR3 is TGTGCCAGTAGTATTATGACAAGTGAAGCTTTCTTT. The rearrangement uses TRBV19 and TRBJ1-1; D not certain. Per germline, CDR1 LNHDA and CDR2 SQIVND (reference sequence). CDR3 length equals 12 residues. V was clipped by 3 bases and J by 7 bases, with 9 bases between them.

The chain couples TRBV2 to TRBJ2-1; 7 bases match TRBD1. Germline assignment: CDR1 SNHLY and CDR2 FYNNEI. Losses at the gene ends were 10 bases for V and 8 bases for J; bases not matched to a gene: 8. The CDR3 consists of 12 residues. This CDR3 is CATEGQTDEQFF. The CDR3 coding sequence is TGTGCCACCGAGGGACAGACCGATGAGCAGTTCTTC.

V gene TRBV7-9 combines with J gene TRBJ1-6; D is undetermined. Looked up from germline, CDR1 is SEHNR and CDR2 is FQNEAQ (reference sequence). Trimming removed 8 bases from V and 2 bases from J, with 10 bases in between. The CDR3 totals 14 residues. In nucleotides, the CDR3 is TGTGCCAGCGGCCCCTACGCCTATAATTCACCCCTCCACTTT. Its protein product is CASGPYAYNSPLHF. Looking up the rest from reference TRBV7-9 and TRBJ1-6 gives the full variable domain: DTGVSQNPRHKITKRGQNVTFRCDPISEHNRLYWYRQTLGQGPEFLTYFQNEAQLEKSRLLSDRFSAERPKGSFSTLEIQRTEQGDSAMYLCASGPYAYNSPLHFGNGTRLTVT.

The chain uses TRBV12-3 or TRBV12-4 and TRBJ1-1; D may be TRBD1 (5 bases). The germline V and J ends were trimmed by 9 bases and 5 bases, with 13 bases remaining between them. The CDR3 extends over 12 amino acids. The CDR3 DNA reads as TGTGCCAGTTCAAGTGGGACGACTGAAGCTTTCTTT. As protein: CASSSGTTEAFF.

This clonotype came up a few times. This rearrangement joins TRBV27 to TRBJ2-7; 9 bases fit TRBD1. The CDR3 has 14 residues. Germline loops: CDR1 MNHEY, CDR2 SMNVEV (reference sequence). V trimming: 3 bases; J trimming: 3 bases; junction bases outside the gene matches: 3. CDR3 in amino acids: CASSLDRGGYEQYF. DNA of the CDR3: TGTGCCAGCAGTTTGGACAGGGGAGGCTACGAGCAGTACTTC.

This clonotype has only one observation. The chain links TRBV4-1 to TRBJ1-3; D ambiguous. Looked up from germline, CDR1 is MGHRA and CDR2 is YSYEKL. Trimming took off 1 base at V and 0 bases at J, with 7 bases between the two ends. The CDR3 length is 15 residues. The chain's CDR3 is CASSQGRSSGNTIYF. Written as DNA, the CDR3 is TGCGCCAGCAGCCAAGGTCGGAGCTCTGGAAACACCATATATTTT.

CDR3 sequence: CASGIGGMRGEQYF. CDR3 sequence (DNA): TGTGCTAGTGGTATTGGGGGAATGCGAGGCGAGCAGTACTTC. The chain uses TRBV12-5 and TRBJ2-7; either TRBD1 or TRBD2 may fit D (5 bases each). The V end was cut by 5 bases, the J end by 6 bases, with 17 bases between. The CDR3 runs to 14 residues. Per the germline V gene, CDR1 is LGHNT and CDR2 is FRNRAP. The whole variable domain, remainder taken from reference TRBV12-5 and TRBJ2-7, is DARVTQTPRHKVTEMGQEVTMRCQPILGHNTVFWYRQTMMQGLELLAYFRNRAPLDDSGMPKDRFSAEMPDATLATLKIQPSEPRDSAVYFCASGIGGMRGEQYFGPGTRLTVT.

The chain is built from TRBV20-1 and TRBJ2-5; no firm D call. Germline V lookup: CDR1 DFQATT, CDR2 SNEGSKA (reference sequence). V was clipped by 3 bases and J by 4 bases, with 12 bases between them. There are 13 residues in the CDR3. DNA of the CDR3: TGCAGTGCTAGGGTGGACGTAAGAGAGACCCAGTACTTC. It codes for CSARVDVRETQYF.

The chain employs TRBV3-1 and TRBJ1-1; D not certain. Trimming removed 4 bases from V and 1 base from J, with 10 bases in between. The CDR3 contains 14 residues. The germline gives CDR1 LGHDT, CDR2 YNNKEL (reference sequence). The CDR3 protein is CASSPIGPNTEAFF. In DNA, the CDR3 is TGTGCCAGCAGCCCTATAGGCCCGAACACTGAAGCTTTCTTT.

The chain uses TRBV5-1 and TRBJ2-4; D is uncertain. V was clipped by 0 bases and J by 7 bases, with 17 bases between them. The germline gives CDR1 SGHRS, CDR2 YFSETQ. CDR3 length equals 16 residues. CDR3 sequence (DNA): TGCGCCAGCAGCTTGGCGTTAGGACCAACCGGGAACATTCAGTACTTC. Its protein is CASSLALGPTGNIQYF. Full variable domain (missing parts from reference TRBV5-1 and TRBJ2-4): KAGVTQTPRYLIKTRGQQVTLSCSPISGHRSVSWYQQTPGQGLQFLFEYFSETQRNKGNFPGRFSGRQFSNSRSEMNVSTLELGDSALYLCASSLALGPTGNIQYFGAGTRLSVL.

The rearrangement uses TRBV12-3 or TRBV12-4 and TRBJ1-2; TRBD1 might be the D (6 bases). Trimming removed 5 bases at V and 4 bases at J, with 11 bases between. The CDR3 is 13 residues long. This CDR3 reads CASSPGGPYGYTF. In DNA form, the CDR3 reads TGTGCCAGCAGTCCGGGGGGGCCCTATGGCTACACCTTC.

This clonotype was seen only once. V and J are TRBV27 and TRBJ1-6, with TRBD1 identical over 9 bases. V lost 0 bases and J lost 6; bases outside the gene matches: 0. CDR3 size: 15 residues. Germline CDR1 is MNHEY and CDR2 is SMNVEV (reference sequence). CDR3: CASSLSTGGNSPLHF. DNA for the CDR3: TGTGCCAGCAGTTTATCGACAGGGGGTAATTCACCCCTCCACTTT.

V gene TRBV6-2 or TRBV6-3 combines with J gene TRBJ2-1, with D hard to call. CDR1 and CDR2 (germline): MNHEY, SVGEGT. This CDR3 comprises 12 residues. Trimming took off 2 bases at V and 11 bases at J, with 10 bases between the two ends. CDR3 in amino acids: CASSYAAPQQFF. CDR3 DNA sequence: TGTGCCAGCAGTTACGCAGCCCCGCAGCAGTTCTTC.

The chain couples TRBV4-3 to TRBJ1-5; 9 bases are a match to TRBD1. V shed 4 bases, J shed 1 base, and the junction held 8 bases outside the gene matches. Germline V gives CDR1 LGHNA, CDR2 YSLEER. The CDR3 spans 17 residues. The CDR3 nucleotides are TGCGCCAGCAGCCGCGCACAGGGGGCTGACAGCAATCAGCCCCAGCATTTT. Translating it yields CASSRAQGADSNQPQHF.

The chain couples TRBV12-3 or TRBV12-4 to TRBJ2-3; D might be TRBD1 (5 bases). V lost 4 bases to trimming and J lost 2 bases, with 10 bases between them. The CDR3 runs 14 residues. CDR3 protein: CASSWGRDTDTQYF. CDR3 DNA: TGTGCCAGCAGTTGGGGCAGGGACACAGATACGCAGTATTTT.